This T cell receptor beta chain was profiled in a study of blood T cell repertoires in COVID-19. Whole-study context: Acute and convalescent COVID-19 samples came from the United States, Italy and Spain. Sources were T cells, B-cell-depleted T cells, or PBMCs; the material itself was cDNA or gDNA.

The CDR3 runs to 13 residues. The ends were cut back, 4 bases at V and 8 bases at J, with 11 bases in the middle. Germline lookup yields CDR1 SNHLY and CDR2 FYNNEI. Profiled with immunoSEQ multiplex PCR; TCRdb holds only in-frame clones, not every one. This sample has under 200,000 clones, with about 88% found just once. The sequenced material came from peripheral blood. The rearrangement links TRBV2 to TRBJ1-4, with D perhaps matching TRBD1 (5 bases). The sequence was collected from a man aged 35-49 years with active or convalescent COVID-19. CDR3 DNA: TGTGCCAGCAGTGTCAGGGCCGCAGAAAAACTGTTTTTT. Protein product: CASSVRAAEKLFF.